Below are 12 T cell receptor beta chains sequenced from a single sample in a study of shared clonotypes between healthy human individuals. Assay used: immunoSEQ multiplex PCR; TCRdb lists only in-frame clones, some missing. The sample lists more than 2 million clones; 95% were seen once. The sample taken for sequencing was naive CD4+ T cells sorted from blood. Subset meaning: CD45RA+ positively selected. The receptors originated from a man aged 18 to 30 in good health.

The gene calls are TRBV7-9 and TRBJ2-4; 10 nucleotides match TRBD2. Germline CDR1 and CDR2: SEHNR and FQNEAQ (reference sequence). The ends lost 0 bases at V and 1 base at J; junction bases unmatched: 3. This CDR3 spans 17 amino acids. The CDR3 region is CASSLAGTSVAKNIQYF. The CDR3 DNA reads TGTGCCAGCAGCTTAGCGGGGACTAGCGTTGCCAAAAACATTCAGTACTTC.

CDR3 nucleotides: TGTGCCAGCACTATCGATGGGGGCGCTCTAGGCTATGGCTACACCTTC. It specifies CASTIDGGALGYGYTF. The chain carries TRBV2 and TRBJ1-2, with D maybe TRBD1 (6 bases). V was cut by 7 bases and J by 4 bases, with 22 bases left in between. Germline V lookup: CDR1 SNHLY, CDR2 FYNNEI. The CDR3 is 16 amino acids. Full variable domain (missing parts from reference TRBV2 and TRBJ1-2): EPEVTQTPSHQVTQMGQEVILRCVPISNHLYFYWYRQILGQKVEFLVSFYNNEISEKSEIFDDQFSVERPDGSNFTLKIRSTKLEDSAMYFCASTIDGGALGYGYTFGSGTRLTVV.

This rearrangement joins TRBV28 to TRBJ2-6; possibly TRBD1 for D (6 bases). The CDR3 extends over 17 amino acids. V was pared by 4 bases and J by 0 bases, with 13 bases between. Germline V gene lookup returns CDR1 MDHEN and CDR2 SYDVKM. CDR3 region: CASSSGQLGSGANVLTF. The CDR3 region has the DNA TGTGCCAGCAGTTCAGGACAGCTCGGCTCTGGGGCCAACGTCCTGACTTTC.

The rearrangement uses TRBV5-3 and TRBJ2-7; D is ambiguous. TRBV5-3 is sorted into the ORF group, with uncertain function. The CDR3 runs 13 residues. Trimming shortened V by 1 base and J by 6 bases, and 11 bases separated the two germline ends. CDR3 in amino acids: CARSLSRCPEQYF. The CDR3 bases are TGTGCCAGAAGCTTGAGCAGGTGTCCCGAGCAGTACTTC.

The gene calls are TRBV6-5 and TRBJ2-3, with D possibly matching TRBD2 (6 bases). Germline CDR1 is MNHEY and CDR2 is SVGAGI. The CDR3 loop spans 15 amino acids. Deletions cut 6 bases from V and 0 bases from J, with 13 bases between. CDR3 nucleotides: TGTGCCAGCAGCTCTAGCGACCGAAGCACAGATACGCAGTATTTT. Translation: CASSSSDRSTDTQYF.

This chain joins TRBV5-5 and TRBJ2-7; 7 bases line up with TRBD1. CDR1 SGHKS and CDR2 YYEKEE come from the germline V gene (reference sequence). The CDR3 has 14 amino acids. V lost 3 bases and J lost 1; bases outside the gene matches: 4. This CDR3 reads CASSSGTVSYEQYF. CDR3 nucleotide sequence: TGTGCCAGCAGCTCCGGGACAGTGTCCTACGAGCAGTACTTC. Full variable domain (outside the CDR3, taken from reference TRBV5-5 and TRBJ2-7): DAGVTQSPTHLIKTRGQQVTLRCSPISGHKSVSWYQQVLGQGPQFIFQYYEKEERGRGNFPDRFSARQFPNYSSELNVNALLLGDSALYLCASSSGTVSYEQYFGPGTRLTVT.

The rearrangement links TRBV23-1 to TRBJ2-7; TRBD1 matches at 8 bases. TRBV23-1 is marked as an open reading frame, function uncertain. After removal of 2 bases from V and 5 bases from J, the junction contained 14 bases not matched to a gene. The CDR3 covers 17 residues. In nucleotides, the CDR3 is TGCGCCAGCAGTCAAGTGCTCCGGGACAGGTTAATAAACGAGCAGTACTTC. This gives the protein CASSQVLRDRLINEQYF.

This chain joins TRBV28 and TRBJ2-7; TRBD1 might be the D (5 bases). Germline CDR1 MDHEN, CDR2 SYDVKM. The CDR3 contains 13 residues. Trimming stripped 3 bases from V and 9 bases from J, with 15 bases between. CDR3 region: CASSFGQGPRQYF. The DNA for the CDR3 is TGTGCCAGCAGTTTTGGGCAGGGTCCGCGGCAGTACTTC.

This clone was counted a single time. Here the CDR3 DNA reads TGTGCCAGCTCACCAAGCAGGGTCCGAGAAAAACTGTTTTTT. Its translation is CASSPSRVREKLFF. This rearrangement joins TRBV18 to TRBJ1-4, with D perhaps matching TRBD1 (5 bases). The CDR3 is 14 amino acids. Per germline, CDR1 KGHSH and CDR2 LQKENI. V lost 2 bases and J 8 bases, leaving 12 bases between the germline ends. Full variable domain (rest looked up from reference TRBV18 and TRBJ1-4): NAGVMQNPRHLVRRRGQEARLRCSPMKGHSHVYWYRQLPEEGLKFMVYLQKENIIDESGMPKERFSAEFPKEGPSILRIQQVVRGDSAAYFCASSPSRVREKLFFGSGTQLSVL.

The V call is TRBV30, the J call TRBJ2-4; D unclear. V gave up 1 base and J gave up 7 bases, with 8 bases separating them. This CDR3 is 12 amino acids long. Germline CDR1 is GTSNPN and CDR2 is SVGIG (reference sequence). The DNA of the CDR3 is TGTGCCTGGAGTGACAAGAGTAACATTCAGTACTTC. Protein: CAWSDKSNIQYF.

In nucleotides, the CDR3 is TGTGCCAGCAGCTCCGCGGCCGAGCAGTACTTC. Translation gives CASSSAAEQYF. This chain uses TRBV7-9 with TRBJ2-7; D not resolved. V was shortened by 4 bases and J by 6 bases, with 7 bases between the two germline ends. The CDR3 has 11 residues. CDR1 SEHNR and CDR2 FQNEAQ come from the germline V gene (reference sequence).

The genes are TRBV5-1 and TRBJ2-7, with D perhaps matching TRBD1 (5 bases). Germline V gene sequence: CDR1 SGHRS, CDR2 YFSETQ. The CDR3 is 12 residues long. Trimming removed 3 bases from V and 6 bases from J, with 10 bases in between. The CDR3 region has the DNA TGCGCCAGCAGCTATACAGGTAGCGAGCAGTACTTC. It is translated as CASSYTGSEQYF.